These 7 T cell receptor beta chains share one sample of origin, sequenced in a study of blood T cell repertoires in COVID-19. The data were produced by immunoSEQ multiplex PCR, yet TCRdb's version contains in-frame clones alone and is incomplete. The sample has over 300,000 clones, about 82% seen once. Sequencing was done on a sample of peripheral blood. The receptors were gathered from a human donor in a cohort sampled during active COVID-19.

This chain uses TRBV3-1 (or the pseudogene TRBV3-2) with TRBJ2-7; weak D call: TRBD2 (6 bases). The V gene's germline CDR1 is LGHDT and CDR2 YNNKEL (reference sequence). CDR3 length: 15 residues. Trimming shortened V by 0 bases and J by 7 bases, and 16 bases separated the two germline ends. DNA of the CDR3: TGTGCCAGCAGCCAAGAAGGGGCCGGGAGAGAAGAGCAGTACTTC. Protein: CASSQEGAGREEQYF.

This clone was seen a handful of times. The junction and the germline gene differ at one end; a read error may be behind it. The chain carries TRBV10-3 and TRBJ1-2; maybe TRBD1 (6 bases). There are 13 residues in the CDR3. Germline lookup yields CDR1 ENHRY and CDR2 SYGVKD. The CDR3 region has the DNA TGTGCCATCAGTTTACAGGGTAACGATGGCTACACCTTC. Residues: CAISLQGNDGYTF.

This sequence joins TRBV9 and TRBJ1-2; no firm D call. The germline CDR1 and CDR2 sequences are SGDLS and YYNGEE. This CDR3 comprises 14 residues. The ends were cut back, 6 bases at V and 2 bases at J, with 14 bases in the middle. The CDR3 coding sequence is TGTGCCAGCACCCTAGATGGAGAGAACTATGGCTACACCTTC. It yields the protein CASTLDGENYGYTF. The whole variable domain, filled in from reference TRBV9 and TRBJ1-2, reads DSGVTQTPKHLITATGQRVTLRCSPRSGDLSVYWYQQSLDQGLQFLIQYYNGEERAKGNILERFSAQQFPDLHSELNLSSLELGDSALYFCASTLDGENYGYTFGSGTRLTVV.

Worth noting for this clone: This sample also contains other DNA sequences that code for the same CDR3. The gene calls are TRBV11-2 and TRBJ1-2, with D perhaps matching TRBD1 (6 bases). Germline V lookup: CDR1 SGHAT, CDR2 FQNNGV. Trimming pared 3 bases from V and 2 bases from J, leaving 10 bases between. The CDR3 extends over 14 amino acids. DNA for the CDR3: TGTGCCAGCAGCTTCGGTCAGGGGAACTATGGCTACACCTTC. Protein product: CASSFGQGNYGYTF.

The rearrangement uses TRBV3-1 (or the pseudogene TRBV3-2) and TRBJ1-1, with D perhaps matching TRBD1 (5 bases). The length of the CDR3 is 14 residues. Trimming took 2 bases from V and 1 from J, leaving 8 bases between them. Germline V lookup: CDR1 LGHDT, CDR2 YNNKEL (reference sequence). Here the CDR3 DNA reads TGTGCCAGCAGCCAAAGGGGCGGGAACACTGAAGCTTTCTTT. This sequence encodes CASSQRGGNTEAFF.

This clone was observed a handful of times. This chain connects TRBV12-5 to TRBJ1-1; 9 bases agree with TRBD1. CDR1 and CDR2 (germline): LGHNT, FRNRAP. Trimming at V came to 3 bases and at J to 4 bases, leaving 6 bases not matched to a gene. This CDR3 is 15 amino acids long. CDR3 sequence reads: CASGFWDREGTEAFF. CDR3 bases: TGTGCTAGTGGTTTCTGGGACAGGGAGGGCACTGAAGCTTTCTTT.

The gene calls are TRBV27 and TRBJ2-7; D remains unclear. The V and J ends lost 4 bases and 0 bases respectively, with 10 bases between them. The germline gives CDR1 MNHEY, CDR2 SMNVEV (reference sequence). The CDR3 runs to 14 residues. The CDR3 spells CASSSRPGSYEQYF. In nucleotides, the CDR3 is TGTGCCAGCAGTTCCCGACCAGGCTCCTACGAGCAGTACTTC.